This T cell receptor beta chain was profiled in a study of identifying expanded T cells in peripheral blood. Study-level findings and limits: Technical replicates showed roughly 1.2 changed clones; around two weeks roughly 16; four weeks 19. Two-week clone count variance significantly increased as total template count grew.

During the collection period, no donor immune events like infections were recorded. This table comes from immunoSEQ multiplex PCR, and its TCRdb copy is limited to in-frame clones, with some not included. Among 90,000 to 120,000 clones, around 89% were seen once, and the ten largest hold around 15%. The CDR3 consists of 15 residues. Trimming removed 0 bases from V and 3 bases from J, with 12 bases in between. CDR1 SGHRS and CDR2 YFSETQ come from the germline V gene. Of note for this clone: The antigen is unknown.

The source is a person aged 18 to 75 in good health. The sample was blood. This chain joins TRBV5-1 and TRBJ1-1, with D perhaps matching TRBD1 (5 bases). The DNA for the CDR3 is TGCGCCAGCAGCTTGGGTGACAGAATGGACACTGAAGCTTTCTTT. Amino acid sequence: CASSLGDRMDTEAFF.